The entry below describes one T cell receptor beta chain. Antigen: not known. Each TCR beta cDNA library carried unique molecular identifiers. TCRdb reprocessed the PCR reads with MiXCR, giving one entry per CDR3 protein. The sample includes approximately 350,000 distinct CDR3 sequences, around 37% of them seen just once. Germline V gives CDR1 LGHDT, CDR2 YNNKEL (reference sequence). The CDR3 is 16 residues long. With 1 base removed from V and 1 base from J, the gap between germline ends came to 11 bases. This specimen belongs to a study of post-analysis software for immune sequencing data. The wider study: Included courses were relapsing-remitting and secondary progressive multiple sclerosis; progressive-relapsing multiple sclerosis was also included. Study-wide results and caveats: Elevated frequency relative to controls characterized several TRBV segments in patients, TRBV5-6, TRBV5-1 and TRBV20-1 among them. The normalized Chao1 diversity of multiple sclerosis patients was significantly lower than that of controls.

The chain is built from TRBV3-1 and TRBJ2-4, with unresolved D. This sequence originates from a girl under 18 with multiple sclerosis. The sample taken for sequencing was blood. The DNA of the CDR3 is TGTGCCAGCAGCCAAGGTGACCCCGTCGCCAAAAACATTCAGTACTTC. As protein: CASSQGDPVAKNIQYF.